The 3 T cell receptor beta chains listed next were all sequenced from one sample in a study of shared clonotypes between healthy human individuals. Profiled with immunoSEQ multiplex PCR; TCRdb holds only in-frame clones, not every one. The sample lists around 1.9 million clones; 93% were seen once. CD45RO-negative CD8 cells positively selected for CCR7 made up the naive population, which excluded terminally differentiated effector memory CD45RA+ cells. The sample taken for sequencing was naive CD8+ T cells from PBMCs. These receptors originate from a man aged 18-30 years in good health. Some clones in this sample may be carry-over from other donors' samples.

This clone was counted a single time. The rearrangement uses TRBV7-9 and TRBJ1-4; 7 nucleotides agree with TRBD1. Germline CDR1 is SEHNR and CDR2 is FQNEAQ (reference sequence). This CDR3 comprises 15 residues. The V segment lost 5 bases and the J segment 2 bases; nucleotides outside the gene matches: 5. The DNA for the CDR3 is TGTGCCAGCAGCGCTACAGGGGAGACTAATGAAAAACTGTTTTTT. Translating gives CASSATGETNEKLFF.

The chain uses TRBV7-9 and TRBJ1-2; no clear D gene. V lost 5 bases to trimming and J lost 5 bases, with 9 bases between them. The germline CDR1 and CDR2 sequences are SEHNR and FQNEAQ (reference sequence). The length of the CDR3 is 12 residues. The CDR3 spells CASSDEDYGYTF. The CDR3 DNA is TGTGCCAGCAGCGATGAGGATTATGGCTACACCTTC.

This chain joins TRBV28 and TRBJ1-3, with TRBD1 as a possible D gene (6 bases). From germline, CDR1 is MDHEN and CDR2 SYDVKM. The V gene lost 6 bases and the J gene lost 8 bases, with 17 bases spanning the gap. The length of the CDR3 is 14 residues. The CDR3: CASRITGGRDTIYF. The CDR3 DNA reads TGTGCCAGCAGAATTACGGGGGGCCGGGACACCATATATTTT.